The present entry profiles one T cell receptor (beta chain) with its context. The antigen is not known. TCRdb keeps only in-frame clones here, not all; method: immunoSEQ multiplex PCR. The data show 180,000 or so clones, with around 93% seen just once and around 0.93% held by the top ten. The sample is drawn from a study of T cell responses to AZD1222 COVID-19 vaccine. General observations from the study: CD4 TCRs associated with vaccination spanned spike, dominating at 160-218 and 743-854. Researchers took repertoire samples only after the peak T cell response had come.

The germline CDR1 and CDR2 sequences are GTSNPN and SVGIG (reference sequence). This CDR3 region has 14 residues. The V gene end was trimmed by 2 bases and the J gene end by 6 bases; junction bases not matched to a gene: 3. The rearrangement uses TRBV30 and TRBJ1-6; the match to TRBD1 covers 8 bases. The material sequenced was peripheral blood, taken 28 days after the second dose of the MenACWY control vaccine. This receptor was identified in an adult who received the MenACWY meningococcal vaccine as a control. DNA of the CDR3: TGTGCCTGGAGTTTGGGACAGGTTAATTCACCCCTCCACTTT. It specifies CAWSLGQVNSPLHF.